This T cell receptor (beta chain) derives from a study of identifying expanded T cells in peripheral blood. The study's findings and limits: Two-week clone count variance significantly increased as total template count grew.

Sequencing was performed with immunoSEQ multiplex PCR; in TCRdb, only in-frame clones are kept and a portion is missing. The table includes approximately 130,000 clones, 86% detected once. During the collection period, no donor immune events like infections were recorded. This clone was detected only a few times. Its antigen is still unknown. CDR3 length: 15 amino acids. Germline V lookup: CDR1 MNHEY, CDR2 SVGAGI. V was pared by 5 bases and J by 6 bases, with 17 bases between. The clonotype originates from a person between 18 and 75 years old in good health. The chain couples TRBV6-5 to TRBJ1-5; D possibly corresponds to TRBD1 (6 bases). Sequenced material: blood. The CDR3 region is CASSPAGAGSQPQHF. The CDR3, as DNA: TGTGCCAGCAGTCCCGCGGGGGCTGGCAGTCAGCCCCAGCATTTT.